The 9 T cell receptor beta chains presented below share a single source sample, sequenced in a study of blood T cell repertoires in COVID-19. Clones were sequenced by immunoSEQ multiplex PCR, and TCRdb holds only the in-frame ones, with some missing. The sample comprises 40,000 to 60,000 clones, roughly 84% of which are singletons, and around 1.5% rests with the top ten. What was sequenced was peripheral blood. These receptors were collected from a man aged 45-65 years with acute or convalescent COVID-19.

The gene calls are TRBV4-3 and TRBJ1-1; D may be TRBD1 (6 bases). Looked up from germline, CDR1 is LGHNA and CDR2 is YSLEER. The CDR3 runs to 15 residues. V lost 1 base to trimming and J lost 3 bases, with 12 bases between them. CDR3 nucleotides: TGCGCCAGCAGCCAAGGTGGGGGCAGGGACACTGAAGCTTTCTTT. It is translated as CASSQGGGRDTEAFF.

This chain joins TRBV6-5 and TRBJ1-3; TRBD1 might be the D (6 bases). V was clipped by 2 bases and J by 1 base, with 9 bases between them. Per germline, CDR1 MNHEY and CDR2 SVGAGI. CDR3 size: 15 residues. CDR3 coding DNA: TGTGCCAGCAGTTACCCCGGGACATCTGGAAACACCATATATTTT. Protein: CASSYPGTSGNTIYF.

The V gene is TRBV27, the J gene TRBJ2-5; tentative D call: TRBD2 (6 bases). The CDR3 loop spans 17 amino acids. Germline values: CDR1 MNHEY, CDR2 SMNVEV (reference sequence). The V and J ends lost 5 bases and 1 base respectively, with 20 bases between them. CDR3 sequence reads: CASSPNHAEGLQETQYF. The CDR3 DNA reads TGTGCCAGCAGTCCAAACCACGCGGAGGGCCTCCAAGAGACCCAGTACTTC.

The chain has TRBV6-2 or TRBV6-3 and TRBJ2-7; a possible D gene is TRBD1 (6 bases). Deletions cut 0 bases from V and 6 bases from J, with 15 bases between. CDR1 MNHEY and CDR2 SVGEGT come from the germline V gene. This CDR3 is built from 15 residues. The CDR3 nucleotides read TGTGCCAGCAGTTACTCGACAGCACCAGGGGCCGAGCAGTACTTC. It translates to CASSYSTAPGAEQYF.

The chain links TRBV24-1 to TRBJ1-2; 7 bases fit TRBD1. The CDR3 runs to 16 residues. Germline V gene lookup returns CDR1 KGHDR and CDR2 SFDVKD. J gave up 4 bases and V 3 bases, and 10 bases lay outside the gene matches. CDR3 nucleotides: TGTGCCACCAGTGATCGACAGGGCTTTAGGGTCTATGGCTACACCTTC. Protein: CATSDRQGFRVYGYTF.

In its sample, this clone was seen once. This sequence joins TRBV10-1 and TRBJ2-2; weak D call: TRBD2 (5 bases). The CDR3 has 13 residues. Germline loops: CDR1 WNHNN, CDR2 SYGVQD (reference sequence). Trimming took off 3 bases at V and 4 bases at J, with 6 bases between the two ends. CDR3 bases: TGCGCCAGCAGTGACCTAGCCACCGGGGAGCTGTTTTTT. Its translation is CASSDLATGELFF.

J is TRBJ2-1 and V is TRBV5-1; D possibly corresponds to TRBD1 (6 bases). V dropped 3 bases and J dropped 7 bases, with 17 bases sitting between them. This CDR3 region has 15 residues. Germline V CDR1 and CDR2: SGHRS, YFSETQ. CDR3 region: CASSYGLGRGNEQFF. In nucleotides, the CDR3 is TGCGCCAGCAGCTATGGACTGGGAAGGGGGAATGAGCAGTTCTTC.

The chain couples TRBV4-2 to TRBJ1-1, with D possibly being TRBD1 (5 bases). Germline-derived CDR1 and CDR2 are LGHNA and YNFKEQ. The CDR3 contains 14 residues. V was shortened by 2 bases and J by 3 bases, with 10 bases between the two germline ends. The CDR3 region is CASSQWSQDTEAFF. CDR3 coding DNA: TGTGCCAGCAGCCAATGGTCACAGGACACTGAAGCTTTCTTT.

This clone was found once. The rearrangement links TRBV3-1 (or the pseudogene TRBV3-2) to TRBJ1-2, with TRBD1 identical over 7 bases. J lost 5 bases, V lost 3 bases, and 9 bases had no gene match. The CDR3 length is 15 residues. The germline V gene has CDR1 LGHDT and CDR2 YNNKEL (reference sequence). CDR3 sequence reads: CASSHKPLTGYGYTF. CDR3 DNA sequence: TGTGCCAGCAGCCATAAGCCGTTGACAGGGTATGGCTACACCTTC.